This T cell receptor (beta chain) appears in the sequencing data of a study of spatial heterogeneity in lung cancer. Looking at the study overall: Each time, sequencing found more beta-chain sequences than alpha-chain sequences. General study findings and limits: Higher tumor mutation counts went along with higher counts of expanded intratumoral alpha and beta TCRs.

TCRdb called the 5' RACE reads again in MiXCR, with one record for every CDR3 protein. The sample carries roughly 5,300 distinct CDR3 sequences, under 10% recorded once. The CDR3 sequence is 17 residues long. Per the germline V gene, CDR1 is SGHVS and CDR2 is FQNEAQ. The J segment lost 3 bases and the V segment lost 5 bases, leaving 6 bases of the junction unmatched. The time point denotes: sample taken at primary tumor resection. Donors were under 90 untreated early-stage non-small cell lung cancer patients. This clonotype is medium-sized (0.01 to 0.1%) in the sample. Its antigen is unknown. The TCR sequence derives from a female donor with early-stage non-small cell lung cancer. The chain recombines TRBV7-8 with TRBJ2-5, with 16 bases that match TRBD2. The material sequenced was lung tumor tissue, taken at surgery. As DNA, the CDR3 is TGTGCCAGCAGCCCTCCGGGACTAGCGGGAGGGAAAGAGACCCAGTACTTC. This sequence encodes CASSPPGLAGGKETQYF. Variable domain in full (rest from reference TRBV7-8 and TRBJ2-5): GAGVSQSPRYKVAKRGQDVALRCDPISGHVSLFWYQQALGQGPEFLTYFQNEAQLDKSGLPSDRFFAERPEGSVSTLKIQRTQQEDSAVYLCASSPPGLAGGKETQYFGPGTRLLVL.